A single sample gave rise to the 10 T cell receptor beta chains below, sequenced in a study of blood T cell repertoires in COVID-19. This table comes from immunoSEQ multiplex PCR, and its TCRdb copy is limited to in-frame clones, with some not included. The sample lists almost 400,000 clones, 70% to 90% seen once, with approximately 2.5% in the top ten. The source material was peripheral blood. These receptors were collected from a woman aged 60-75 years with COVID-19, enrolled during active disease.

The J gene is TRBJ2-5, the V gene TRBV7-9, with 7 bases matching TRBD2. The germline gives CDR1 SEHNR, CDR2 FQNEAQ (reference sequence). With 1 base clipped from V and 1 base from J, the junction kept 3 bases outside the gene matches. This CDR3 comprises 15 residues. The CDR3 here is CASSLVGGSQETQYF. The CDR3 nucleotides are TGTGCCAGCAGCTTAGTGGGGGGGTCCCAAGAGACCCAGTACTTC. Drawing the rest from reference TRBV7-9 and TRBJ2-5, the complete variable domain is DTGVSQNPRHKITKRGQNVTFRCDPISEHNRLYWYRQTLGQGPEFLTYFQNEAQLEKSRLLSDRFSAERPKGSFSTLEIQRTEQGDSAMYLCASSLVGGSQETQYFGPGTRLLVL.

The J gene is TRBJ2-1, the V gene TRBV6-1; TRBD1 is a possible D gene (6 bases). V gave up 2 bases and J gave up 6 bases, with 11 bases separating them. The CDR3 length is 14 residues. In germline, CDR1 is MNHNS, CDR2 SASEGT. The CDR3 nucleotides read TGTGCCAGCAGTGAACTACGAGGGGGCAATGAGCAGTTCTTC. This translates into CASSELRGGNEQFF.

The J gene is TRBJ2-7, the V gene TRBV18, with TRBD2 as a possible D gene (6 bases). The CDR3 spans 15 residues. V shed 2 bases and J shed 1 base, with 12 bases lying between them. Germline V lookup: CDR1 KGHSH, CDR2 LQKENI. The CDR3, as DNA: TGTGCCAGCTCACCAGTCAGGGAGGCTTCCTACGAGCAGTACTTC. Translated, it gives CASSPVREASYEQYF. Together with reference TRBV18 and TRBJ2-7, the CDR3 gives the full variable domain: NAGVMQNPRHLVRRRGQEARLRCSPMKGHSHVYWYRQLPEEGLKFMVYLQKENIIDESGMPKERFSAEFPKEGPSILRIQQVVRGDSAAYFCASSPVREASYEQYFGPGTRLTVT.

This chain connects TRBV7-8 to TRBJ1-2; the match to TRBD1 covers 7 bases. Germline V CDR1 and CDR2: SGHVS, FQNEAQ. CDR3 length equals 17 residues. Trimming cost V 1 base and J 5 bases; bases outside gene matches: 13. The CDR3 DNA sequence: TGTGCCAGCAGCTTAGTTAGTAGACAGGGCGTAGGGTATGGCTACACCTTC. Amino acid sequence: CASSLVSRQGVGYGYTF.

In the case of this clone: One end of the junction fails to match germline, which may point to a read error. The V call is TRBV19, the J call TRBJ1-3, with D possibly matching TRBD1 (6 bases). CDR3 length: 14 residues. CDR1 is LNHDA and CDR2 is SQIVND in the germline V gene (reference sequence). The CDR3 sequence: CASSIRGAGNTIYF. The CDR3 bases are TGTGCCAGTAGTATCCGGGGGGCTGGCAACACCATATATTTT.

This clone was observed a single time. The CDR3 sequence is CASSYGGTGGYEQYF. The CDR3 DNA follows: TGTGCCAGCAGTTACGGCGGGACAGGGGGTTACGAGCAGTACTTC. The chain uses TRBV6-5 and TRBJ2-7; TRBD1 aligns across 11 bases. Unmatched junction bases numbered 4, after V lost 2 bases and J lost 4 bases. The CDR3 totals 15 residues. Germline V CDR1 and CDR2: MNHEY, SVGAGI.

The genes are TRBV11-3 and TRBJ1-1; TRBD1 agrees at 12 bases. There are 13 residues in the CDR3. Germline loops: CDR1 SGHNT, CDR2 YENEEA. Trimming cost V 3 bases and J 8 bases; bases outside gene matches: 1. CDR3 region: CASSFGTGGEAFF. CDR3 DNA: TGTGCCAGCAGCTTTGGGACAGGGGGCGAAGCTTTCTTT.

V is TRBV14 and J is TRBJ2-7; tentative D call: TRBD1 (5 bases). The CDR3 contains 14 residues. Trimming took 2 bases from V and 2 from J, leaving 10 bases between them. CDR1 and CDR2 (germline): SGHDN, FVKESK. The CDR3 DNA reads TGTGCCAGCAGCCAAATCAGGGCTCCCTACGAGCAGTACTTC. It yields the protein CASSQIRAPYEQYF.

The genes are TRBV7-9 and TRBJ2-4; TRBD1 matches at 10 bases. This CDR3 region has 16 residues. Germline CDR1 is SEHNR and CDR2 is FQNEAQ (reference sequence). J lost 5 bases, V lost 3 bases, and 7 bases had no gene match. CDR3 sequence reads: CASSLRAGTGENIQYF. The DNA of the CDR3 is TGTGCCAGCAGCTTGCGGGCCGGGACAGGGGAAAACATTCAGTACTTC. Full variable domain (remainder filled in from reference TRBV7-9 and TRBJ2-4): DTGVSQNPRHKITKRGQNVTFRCDPISEHNRLYWYRQTLGQGPEFLTYFQNEAQLEKSRLLSDRFSAERPKGSFSTLEIQRTEQGDSAMYLCASSLRAGTGENIQYFGAGTRLSVL.

The J gene is TRBJ2-3, the V gene TRBV6-5, with a weak D call TRBD2 (5 bases). The V end was cut by 7 bases, the J end by 2 bases, with 10 bases between. The CDR3 has 13 amino acids. From germline, CDR1 is MNHEY and CDR2 SVGAGI. The CDR3 nucleotides are TGTGCCAGCAATCCCGGGGACACAGATACGCAGTATTTT. Residues: CASNPGDTDTQYF.